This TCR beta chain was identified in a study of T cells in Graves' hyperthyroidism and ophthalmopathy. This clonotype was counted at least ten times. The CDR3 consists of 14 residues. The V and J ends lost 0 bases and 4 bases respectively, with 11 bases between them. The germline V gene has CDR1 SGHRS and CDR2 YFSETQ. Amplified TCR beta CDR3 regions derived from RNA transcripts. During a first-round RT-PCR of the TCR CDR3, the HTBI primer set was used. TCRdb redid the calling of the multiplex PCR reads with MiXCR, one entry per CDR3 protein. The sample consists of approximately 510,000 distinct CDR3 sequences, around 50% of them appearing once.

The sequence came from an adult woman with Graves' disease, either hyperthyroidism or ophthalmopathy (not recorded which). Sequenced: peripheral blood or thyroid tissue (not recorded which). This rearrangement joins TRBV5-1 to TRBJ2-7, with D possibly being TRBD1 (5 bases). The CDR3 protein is CASSLEGQYYEQYF. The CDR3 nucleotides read TGCGCCAGCAGCTTGGAGGGGCAATATTACGAGCAGTACTTC.